What follows is one T cell receptor (beta chain) and its context. The CDR3 contains 14 residues. The germline V gene has CDR1 MNHEY and CDR2 SMNVEV (reference sequence). V gave up 8 bases and J gave up 5 bases; unmatched junction bases: 11. This record comes from a study of shared clonotypes between healthy human individuals. CD8 cells classed as naive were CD45RO-negative and positively selected for CCR7, excluding terminally differentiated effector memory CD45RA+ cells. Assay used: immunoSEQ multiplex PCR; TCRdb lists only in-frame clones, some missing. The profile shows roughly 1,800,000 clones, over 85% of them singletons.

The sample taken for sequencing was naive CD8+ T cells sorted from blood. The source is a man aged 18 to 30 in good health. This chain links TRBV27 with TRBJ2-7; 8 positions agree with TRBD1. CDR3: CASGTGTGVHEQYF. The CDR3 nucleotides read TGTGCCAGCGGAACCGGGACAGGAGTCCACGAGCAGTACTTC.